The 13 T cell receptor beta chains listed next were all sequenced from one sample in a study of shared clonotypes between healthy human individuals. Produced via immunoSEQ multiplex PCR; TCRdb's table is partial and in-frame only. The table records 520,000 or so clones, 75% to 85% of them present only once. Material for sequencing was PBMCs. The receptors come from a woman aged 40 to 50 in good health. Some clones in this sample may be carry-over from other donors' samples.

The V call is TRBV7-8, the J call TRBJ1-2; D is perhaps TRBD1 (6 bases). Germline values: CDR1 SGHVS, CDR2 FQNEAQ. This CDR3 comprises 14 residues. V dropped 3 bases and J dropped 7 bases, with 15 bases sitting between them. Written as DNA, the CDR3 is TGTGCCAGCAGCTTTCAGGGGAATGGTGGTGGCTACACCTTC. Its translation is CASSFQGNGGGYTF. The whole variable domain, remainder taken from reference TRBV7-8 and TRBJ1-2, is GAGVSQSPRYKVAKRGQDVALRCDPISGHVSLFWYQQALGQGPEFLTYFQNEAQLDKSGLPSDRFFAERPEGSVSTLKIQRTQQEDSAVYLCASSFQGNGGGYTFGSGTRLTVV.

The CDR3 DNA sequence: TGCGCCAGCAGCTTGGCTTCCCCAGATACGCAGTATTTT. Protein sequence: CASSLASPDTQYF. The V call is TRBV5-1, the J call TRBJ2-3; the D is unclear. The CDR3 extends over 13 amino acids. Trimming removed 0 bases at V and 4 bases at J, with 6 bases between. Germline V CDR1 and CDR2: SGHRS, YFSETQ. The full variable domain, rest sourced from reference TRBV5-1 and TRBJ2-3, is KAGVTQTPRYLIKTRGQQVTLSCSPISGHRSVSWYQQTPGQGLQFLFEYFSETQRNKGNFPGRFSGRQFSNSRSEMNVSTLELGDSALYLCASSLASPDTQYFGPGTRLTVL.

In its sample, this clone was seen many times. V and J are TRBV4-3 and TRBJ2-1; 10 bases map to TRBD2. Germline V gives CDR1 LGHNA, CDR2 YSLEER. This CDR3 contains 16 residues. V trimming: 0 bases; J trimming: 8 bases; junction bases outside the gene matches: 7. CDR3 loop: CASSQDYSGRFYEQFF. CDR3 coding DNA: TGCGCCAGCAGCCAAGATTATAGCGGGAGGTTCTATGAGCAGTTCTTC.

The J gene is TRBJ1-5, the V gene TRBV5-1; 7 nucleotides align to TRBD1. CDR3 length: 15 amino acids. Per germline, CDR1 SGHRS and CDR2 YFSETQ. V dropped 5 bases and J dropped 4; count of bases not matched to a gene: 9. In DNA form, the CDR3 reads TGCGCCAGCAGAAAAACCGGGACAGATAATCAGCCCCAGCATTTT. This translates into CASRKTGTDNQPQHF.

This chain's CDR3 is CASSQDSEEGYGYTF. The CDR3 nucleotides read TGCGCCAGCAGCCAAGATTCCGAAGAGGGGTATGGCTACACCTTC. The genes are TRBV4-1 and TRBJ1-2; D may be TRBD1 (5 bases). The CDR3 sequence is 15 residues long. In germline, CDR1 is MGHRA, CDR2 YSYEKL. Deletions cut 0 bases from V and 5 bases from J, with 13 bases between.

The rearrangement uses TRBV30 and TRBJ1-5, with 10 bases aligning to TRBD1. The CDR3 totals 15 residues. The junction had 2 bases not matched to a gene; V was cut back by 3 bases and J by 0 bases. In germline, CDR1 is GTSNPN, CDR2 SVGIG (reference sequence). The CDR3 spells CAWRGQGYSNQPQHF. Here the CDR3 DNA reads TGTGCCTGGAGGGGACAGGGGTATAGCAATCAGCCCCAGCATTTT.

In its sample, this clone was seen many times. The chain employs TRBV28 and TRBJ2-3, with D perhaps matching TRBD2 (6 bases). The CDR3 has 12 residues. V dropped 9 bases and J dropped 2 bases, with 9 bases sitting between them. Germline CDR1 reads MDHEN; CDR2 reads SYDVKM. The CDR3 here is CASGGPTDTQYF. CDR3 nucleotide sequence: TGTGCCAGTGGAGGGCCCACAGATACGCAGTATTTT.

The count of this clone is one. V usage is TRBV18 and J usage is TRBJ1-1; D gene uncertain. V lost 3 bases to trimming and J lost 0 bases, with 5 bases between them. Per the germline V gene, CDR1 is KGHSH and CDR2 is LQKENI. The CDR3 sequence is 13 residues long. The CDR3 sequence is CASSPILNTEAFF. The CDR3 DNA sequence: TGTGCCAGCTCACCTATTCTGAACACTGAAGCTTTCTTT.

The CDR3: CASSGSTRATRGRKTYGYTF. The CDR3 DNA sequence: TGTGCCAGCAGTGGATCGACGAGAGCAACGCGTGGGAGAAAGACCTATGGCTACACCTTC. V is TRBV6-1 and J is TRBJ1-2, with D unclear. There are 20 residues in the CDR3. V dropped 4 bases and J dropped 4 bases, with 31 bases sitting between them. Germline-derived CDR1 and CDR2 are MNHNS and SASEGT.

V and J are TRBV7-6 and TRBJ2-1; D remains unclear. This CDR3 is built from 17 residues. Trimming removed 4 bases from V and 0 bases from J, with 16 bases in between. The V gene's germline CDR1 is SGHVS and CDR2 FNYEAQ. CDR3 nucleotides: TGTGCCAGCAGCTCTCCGCTTACTCTAAGCTCCTACAATGAGCAGTTCTTC. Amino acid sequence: CASSSPLTLSSYNEQFF.

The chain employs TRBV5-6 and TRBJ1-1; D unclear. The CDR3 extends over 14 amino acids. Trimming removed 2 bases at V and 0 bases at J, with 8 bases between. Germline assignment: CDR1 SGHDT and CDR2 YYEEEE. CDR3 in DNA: TGTGCCAGCAGCTTCGGGTTGATGAACACTGAAGCTTTCTTT. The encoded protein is CASSFGLMNTEAFF.

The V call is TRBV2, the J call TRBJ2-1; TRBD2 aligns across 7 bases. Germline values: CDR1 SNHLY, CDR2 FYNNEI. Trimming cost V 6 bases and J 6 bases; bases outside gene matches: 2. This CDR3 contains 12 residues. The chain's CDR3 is CASSGRSNEQFF. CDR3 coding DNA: TGTGCCAGCAGCGGGAGGTCCAATGAGCAGTTCTTC.

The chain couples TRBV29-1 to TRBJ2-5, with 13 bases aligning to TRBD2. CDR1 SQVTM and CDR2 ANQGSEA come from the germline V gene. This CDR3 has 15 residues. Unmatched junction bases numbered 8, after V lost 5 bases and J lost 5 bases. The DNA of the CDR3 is TGCAGCGTTTTCGGACTAGCGGGAGCGGGTGAGACCCAGTACTTC. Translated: CSVFGLAGAGETQYF.